This T cell receptor beta chain was profiled in a study of OX40 agonist ivuxolimab in advanced cancers. Study-wide results and limits: Certain nonresponders additionally had low normalized T-cell clonal expansion. Partly responding patients at 0.1-3.0 mg/kg showed some of the smallest clonal expansion. Circulating CD4+ and CD8+ T cells showed clonal expansion by week 6 at 0.1 to 3.0 mg/kg.

The germline gives CDR1 SQVTM, CDR2 ANQGSEA. The CDR3 runs to 12 residues. With 7 bases removed from V and 1 base from J, the gap between germline ends came to 10 bases. As concerns this clone: Its antigen is still unknown.

Sampled blood was obtained at baseline, cycle 4 day 1, and cycle 7 day 1. Sequencing used immunoSEQ multiplex PCR; TCRdb keeps in-frame clones, though not all of them. The sample shows around 80,000 clones, 85% to 90% of them seen only once. This specimen was CD4+ or CD8+ T cells sorted from blood, taken in a trial of the OX40 agonist ivuxolimab. The sequence was collected from an adult with an advanced solid tumor such as melanoma, head and neck, liver or kidney cancer. The chain links TRBV29-1 to TRBJ1-2; D not resolved. The CDR3 nucleotides are TGCAGCGCTCTGGACGGTAACTATGGCTACACCTTC. It codes for CSALDGNYGYTF.